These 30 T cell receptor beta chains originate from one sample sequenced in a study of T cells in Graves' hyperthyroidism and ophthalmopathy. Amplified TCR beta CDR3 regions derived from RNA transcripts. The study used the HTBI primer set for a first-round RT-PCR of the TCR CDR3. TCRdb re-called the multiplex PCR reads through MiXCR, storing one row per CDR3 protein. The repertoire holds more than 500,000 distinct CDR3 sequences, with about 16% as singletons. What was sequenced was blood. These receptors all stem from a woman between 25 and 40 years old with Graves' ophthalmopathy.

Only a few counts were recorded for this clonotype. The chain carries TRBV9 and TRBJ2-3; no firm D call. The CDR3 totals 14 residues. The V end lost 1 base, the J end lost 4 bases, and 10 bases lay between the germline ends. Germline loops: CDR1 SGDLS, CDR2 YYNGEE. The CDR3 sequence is CASSVWLGSDTQYF. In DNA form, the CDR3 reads TGTGCCAGCAGCGTATGGCTGGGTTCAGATACGCAGTATTTT.

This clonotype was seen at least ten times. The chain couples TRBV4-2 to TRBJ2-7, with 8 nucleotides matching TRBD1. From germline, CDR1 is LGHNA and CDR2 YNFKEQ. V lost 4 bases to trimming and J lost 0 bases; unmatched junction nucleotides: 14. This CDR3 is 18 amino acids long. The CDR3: CASSLGPPGTGSSYEQYF. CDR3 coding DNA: TGTGCCAGCAGCCTAGGTCCACCCGGGACAGGCTCCTCCTACGAGCAGTACTTC.

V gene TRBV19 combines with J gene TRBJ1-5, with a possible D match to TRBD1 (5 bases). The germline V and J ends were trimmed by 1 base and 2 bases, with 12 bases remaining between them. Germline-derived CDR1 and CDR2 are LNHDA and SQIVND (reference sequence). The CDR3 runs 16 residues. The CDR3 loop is CASSIVGGSGNQPQHF. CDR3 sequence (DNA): TGTGCCAGTAGTATAGTTGGGGGTTCGGGCAATCAGCCCCAGCATTTT. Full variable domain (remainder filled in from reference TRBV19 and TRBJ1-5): DGGITQSPKYLFRKEGQNVTLSCEQNLNHDAMYWYRQDPGQGLRLIYYSQIVNDFQKGDIAEGYSVSREKKESFPLTVTSAQKNPTAFYLCASSIVGGSGNQPQHFGDGTRLSIL.

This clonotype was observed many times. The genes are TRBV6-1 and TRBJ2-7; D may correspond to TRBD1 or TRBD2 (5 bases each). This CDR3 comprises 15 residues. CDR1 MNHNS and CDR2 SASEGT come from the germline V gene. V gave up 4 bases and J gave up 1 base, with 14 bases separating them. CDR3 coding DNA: TGTGCCAGCAGTGCTGGGACGGCCGATTCCTACGAGCAGTACTTC. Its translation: CASSAGTADSYEQYF.

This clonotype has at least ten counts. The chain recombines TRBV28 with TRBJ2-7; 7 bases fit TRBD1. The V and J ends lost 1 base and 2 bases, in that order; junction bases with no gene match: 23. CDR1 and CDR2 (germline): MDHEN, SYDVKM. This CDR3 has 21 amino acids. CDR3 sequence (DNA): TGTGCCAGCAGTTTATTACCCCCGGACAGGAAGAAGATCTTGGGGACCTACGAGCAGTACTTC. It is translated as CASSLLPPDRKKILGTYEQYF.

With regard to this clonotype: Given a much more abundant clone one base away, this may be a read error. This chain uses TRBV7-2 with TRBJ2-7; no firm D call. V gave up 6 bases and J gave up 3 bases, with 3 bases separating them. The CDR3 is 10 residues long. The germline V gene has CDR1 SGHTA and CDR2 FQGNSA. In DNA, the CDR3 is TGTGCCAGCAGACACTACGAGCAGTACTTC. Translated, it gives CASRHYEQYF.

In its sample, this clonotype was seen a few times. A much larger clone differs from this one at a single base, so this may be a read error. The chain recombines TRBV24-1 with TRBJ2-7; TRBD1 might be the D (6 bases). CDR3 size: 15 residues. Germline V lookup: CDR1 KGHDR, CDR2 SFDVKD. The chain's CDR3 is CATSGPGTNAYGQYF. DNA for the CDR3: TGTGCCACCAGTGGACCCGGGACAAATGCCTACGGGCAGTACTTC.

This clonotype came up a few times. CDR3: CASSPDTVSEEAFF. CDR3 sequence (DNA): TGTGCCAGCAGCCCGGACACGGTTTCGGAGGAAGCTTTCTTT. This chain links TRBV5-4 with TRBJ1-1, with D possibly being TRBD1 (5 bases). Germline loops: CDR1 SGHNT, CDR2 YYREEE (reference sequence). V was pared by 4 bases and J by 8 bases, with 18 bases between. CDR3 size: 14 residues.

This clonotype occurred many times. CDR3 residues: CSASLGSMNTEAFF. CDR3 coding DNA: TGCAGTGCTAGTCTCGGATCCATGAACACTGAAGCTTTCTTT. The rearrangement uses TRBV20-1 and TRBJ1-1; D is unclear. Germline V gives CDR1 DFQATT, CDR2 SNEGSKA (reference sequence). The CDR3 has 14 amino acids. V lost 3 bases and J 0 bases, leaving 11 bases between the germline ends.

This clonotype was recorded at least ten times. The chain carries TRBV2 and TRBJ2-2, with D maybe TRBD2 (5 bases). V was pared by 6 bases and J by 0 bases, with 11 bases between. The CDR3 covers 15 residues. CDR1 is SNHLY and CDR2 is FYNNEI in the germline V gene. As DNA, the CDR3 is TGTGCCAGCAGCGCCAGCGGAGCGAACACCGGGGAGCTGTTTTTT. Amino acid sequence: CASSASGANTGELFF.

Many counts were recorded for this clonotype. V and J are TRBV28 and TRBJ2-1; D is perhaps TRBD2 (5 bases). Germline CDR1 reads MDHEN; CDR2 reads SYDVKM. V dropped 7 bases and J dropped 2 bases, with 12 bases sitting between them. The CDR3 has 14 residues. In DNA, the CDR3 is TGTGCCAGCACTTCTTCGGGGACCTACAATGAGCAGTTCTTC. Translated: CASTSSGTYNEQFF.

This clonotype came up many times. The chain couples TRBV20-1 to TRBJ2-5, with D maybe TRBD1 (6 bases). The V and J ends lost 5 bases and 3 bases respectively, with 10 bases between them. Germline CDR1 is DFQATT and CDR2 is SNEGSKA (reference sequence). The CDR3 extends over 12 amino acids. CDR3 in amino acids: CSARTEKETQYF. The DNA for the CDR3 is TGCAGTGCTCGGACAGAGAAAGAGACCCAGTACTTC.

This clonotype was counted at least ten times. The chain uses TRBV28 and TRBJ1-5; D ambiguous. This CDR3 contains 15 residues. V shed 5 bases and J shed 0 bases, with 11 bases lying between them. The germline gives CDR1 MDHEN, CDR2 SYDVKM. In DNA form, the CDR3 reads TGTGCCAGCAGTCCAGATTGGGATAGCAATCAGCCCCAGCATTTT. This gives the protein CASSPDWDSNQPQHF.

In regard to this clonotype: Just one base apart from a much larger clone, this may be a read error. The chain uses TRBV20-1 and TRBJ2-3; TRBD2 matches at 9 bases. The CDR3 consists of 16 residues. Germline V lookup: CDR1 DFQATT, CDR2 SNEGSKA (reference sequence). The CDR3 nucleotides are TGCGGTGCTAGAGATTACGCGGGAGGGCCAGGAGATACGCAGTATTTT. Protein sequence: CGARDYAGGPGDTQYF.

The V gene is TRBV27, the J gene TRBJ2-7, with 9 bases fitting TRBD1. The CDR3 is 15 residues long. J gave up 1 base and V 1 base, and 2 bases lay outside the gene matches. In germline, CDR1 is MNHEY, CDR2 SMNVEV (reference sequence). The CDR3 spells CASSLYGTGSYEQYF. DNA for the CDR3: TGTGCCAGCAGTTTATATGGGACAGGGTCCTACGAGCAGTACTTC.

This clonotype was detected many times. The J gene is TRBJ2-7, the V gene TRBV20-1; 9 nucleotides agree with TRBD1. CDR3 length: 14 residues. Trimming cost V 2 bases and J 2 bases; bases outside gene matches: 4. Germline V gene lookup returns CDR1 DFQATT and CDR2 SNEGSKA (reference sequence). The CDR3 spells CSARLGQGTYEQYF. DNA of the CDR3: TGCAGTGCTAGACTGGGACAGGGAACCTACGAGCAGTACTTC.

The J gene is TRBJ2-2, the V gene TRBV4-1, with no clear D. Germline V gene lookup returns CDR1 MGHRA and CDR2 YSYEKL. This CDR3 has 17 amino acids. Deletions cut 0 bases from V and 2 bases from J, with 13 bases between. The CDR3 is CASSQDPKQLNTGELFF. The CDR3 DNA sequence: TGCGCCAGCAGCCAAGATCCTAAACAGCTCAACACCGGGGAGCTGTTTTTT.

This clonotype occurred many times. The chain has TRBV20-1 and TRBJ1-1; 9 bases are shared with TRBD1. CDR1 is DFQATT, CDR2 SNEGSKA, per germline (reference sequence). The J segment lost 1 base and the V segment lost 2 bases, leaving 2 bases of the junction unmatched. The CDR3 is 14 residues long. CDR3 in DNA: TGCAGTGCTAGATCGACAGGGGGGAACACTGAAGCTTTCTTT. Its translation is CSARSTGGNTEAFF.

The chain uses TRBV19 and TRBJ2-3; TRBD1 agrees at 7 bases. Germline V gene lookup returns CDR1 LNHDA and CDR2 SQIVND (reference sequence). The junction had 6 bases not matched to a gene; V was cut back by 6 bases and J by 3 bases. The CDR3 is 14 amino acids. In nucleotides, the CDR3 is TGTGCCAGTAGGGGGGACAGATCAACAGATACGCAGTATTTT. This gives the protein CASRGDRSTDTQYF.

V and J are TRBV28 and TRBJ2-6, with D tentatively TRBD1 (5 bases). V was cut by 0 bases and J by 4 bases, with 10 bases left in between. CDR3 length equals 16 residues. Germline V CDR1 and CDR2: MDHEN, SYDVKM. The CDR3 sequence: CASSLWSGSGANVLTF. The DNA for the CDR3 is TGTGCCAGCAGTTTATGGTCAGGGTCAGGGGCCAACGTCCTGACTTTC.

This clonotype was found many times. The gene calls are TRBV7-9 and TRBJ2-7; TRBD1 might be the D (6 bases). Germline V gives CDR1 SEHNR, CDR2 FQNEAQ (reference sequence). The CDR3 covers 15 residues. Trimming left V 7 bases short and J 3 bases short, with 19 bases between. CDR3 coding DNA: TGTGCCAGCACCCAAAGCAGGGGCGGGCTCTACGAGCAGTACTTC. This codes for CASTQSRGGLYEQYF.

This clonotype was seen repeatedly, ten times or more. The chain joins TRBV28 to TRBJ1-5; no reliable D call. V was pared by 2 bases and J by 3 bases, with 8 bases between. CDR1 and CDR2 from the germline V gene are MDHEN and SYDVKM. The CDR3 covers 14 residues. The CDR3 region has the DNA TGTGCCAGCAGTTTAAAGGGCTTCAATCAGCCCCAGCATTTT. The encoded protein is CASSLKGFNQPQHF.

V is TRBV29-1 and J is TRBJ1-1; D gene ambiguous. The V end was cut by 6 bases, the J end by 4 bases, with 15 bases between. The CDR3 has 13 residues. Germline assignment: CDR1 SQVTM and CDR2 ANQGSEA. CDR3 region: CSVRPTEGTEAFF. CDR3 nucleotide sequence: TGCAGCGTCCGACCCACCGAAGGCACTGAAGCTTTCTTT.

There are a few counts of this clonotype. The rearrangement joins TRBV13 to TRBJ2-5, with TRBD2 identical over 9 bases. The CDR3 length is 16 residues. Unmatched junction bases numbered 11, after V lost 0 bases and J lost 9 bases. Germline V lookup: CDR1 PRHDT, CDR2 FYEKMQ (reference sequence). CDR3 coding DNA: TGTGCCAGCAGCTTAGGTTCGGGACTAGCTGCTGGGGCCCAGTACTTC. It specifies CASSLGSGLAAGAQYF.

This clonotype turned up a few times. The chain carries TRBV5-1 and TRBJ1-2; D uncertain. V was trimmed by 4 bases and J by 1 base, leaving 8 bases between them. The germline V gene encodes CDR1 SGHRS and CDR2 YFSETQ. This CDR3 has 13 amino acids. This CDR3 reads CASSGTSNYGYTF. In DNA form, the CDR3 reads TGCGCCAGCAGCGGCACCAGTAACTATGGCTACACCTTC.

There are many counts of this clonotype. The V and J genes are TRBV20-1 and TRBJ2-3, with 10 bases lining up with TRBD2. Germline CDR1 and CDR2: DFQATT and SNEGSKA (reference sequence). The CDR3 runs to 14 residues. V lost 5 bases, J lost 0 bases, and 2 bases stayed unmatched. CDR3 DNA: TGCAGTGCTTCGACTAGCGGGAGCACAGATACGCAGTATTTT. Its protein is CSASTSGSTDTQYF.

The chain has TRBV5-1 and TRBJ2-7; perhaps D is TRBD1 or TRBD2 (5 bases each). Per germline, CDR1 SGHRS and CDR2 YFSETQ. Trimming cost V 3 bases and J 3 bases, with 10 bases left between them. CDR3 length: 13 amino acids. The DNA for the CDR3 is TGCGCCAGCAGCTCCCGAGGGGACTACGAGCAGTACTTC. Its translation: CASSSRGDYEQYF.

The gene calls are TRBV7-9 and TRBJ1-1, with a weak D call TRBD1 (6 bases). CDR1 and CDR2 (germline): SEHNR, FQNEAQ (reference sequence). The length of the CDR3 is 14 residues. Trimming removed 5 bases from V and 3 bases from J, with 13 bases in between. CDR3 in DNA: TGTGCCAGCAGCGGCAGGGGTCTCGACACTGAAGCTTTCTTT. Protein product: CASSGRGLDTEAFF.

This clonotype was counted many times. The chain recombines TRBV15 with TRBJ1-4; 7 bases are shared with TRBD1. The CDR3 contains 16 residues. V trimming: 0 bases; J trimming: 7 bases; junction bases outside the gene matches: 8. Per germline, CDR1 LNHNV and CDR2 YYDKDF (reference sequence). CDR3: CATSRDQGGAREKLFF. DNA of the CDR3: TGTGCCACCAGCAGAGATCAAGGGGGCGCACGTGAAAAACTGTTTTTT. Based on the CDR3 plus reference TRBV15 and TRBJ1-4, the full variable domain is DAMVIQNPRYQVTQFGKPVTLSCSQTLNHNVMYWYQQKSSQAPKLLFHYYDKDFNNEADTPDNFQSRRPNTSFCFLDIRSPGLGDTAMYLCATSRDQGGAREKLFFGSGTQLSVL.

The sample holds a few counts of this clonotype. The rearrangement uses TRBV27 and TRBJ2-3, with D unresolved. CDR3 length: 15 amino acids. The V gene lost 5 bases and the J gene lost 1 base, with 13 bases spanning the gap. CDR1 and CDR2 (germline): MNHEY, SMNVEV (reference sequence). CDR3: CASSQQGTRTDTQYF. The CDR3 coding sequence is TGTGCCAGCAGTCAGCAAGGAACGCGCACAGATACGCAGTATTTT.